The clone carrying this TCR beta chain came up a few times. This entry belongs to a study of T cells in Graves' hyperthyroidism and ophthalmopathy. Trimming removed 3 bases at V and 2 bases at J, with 11 bases between. CDR1 is DFQATT and CDR2 is SNEGSKA in the germline V gene (reference sequence). The CDR3 extends over 13 amino acids. Amplified TCR beta CDR3 regions derived from RNA transcripts. The primer set for the first-round RT-PCR of the TCR CDR3 was HTBI. A single record per CDR3 protein comes from TCRdb applying MiXCR to the multiplex PCR reads. Of approximately 740,000 distinct CDR3 sequences listed, 11% to 15% are singletons. Stable hyperthyroidism: no ophthalmopathy progression over 18 months of follow-up. Recently diagnosed hyperthyroidism of less than 2 months' duration affected patients aged 18 to 65. Extraction of PBMCs used under 13 ml of fresh peripheral blood.

This TCR was sampled from a woman aged 18-29 years with Graves' hyperthyroidism. The J gene is TRBJ2-7, the V gene TRBV20-1; a possible D gene is TRBD2 (6 bases). The source material was blood. Written as DNA, the CDR3 is TGCAGTGCTAGGCGGGACGGCCCCTACGAGCAGTACTTC. Protein sequence: CSARRDGPYEQYF.